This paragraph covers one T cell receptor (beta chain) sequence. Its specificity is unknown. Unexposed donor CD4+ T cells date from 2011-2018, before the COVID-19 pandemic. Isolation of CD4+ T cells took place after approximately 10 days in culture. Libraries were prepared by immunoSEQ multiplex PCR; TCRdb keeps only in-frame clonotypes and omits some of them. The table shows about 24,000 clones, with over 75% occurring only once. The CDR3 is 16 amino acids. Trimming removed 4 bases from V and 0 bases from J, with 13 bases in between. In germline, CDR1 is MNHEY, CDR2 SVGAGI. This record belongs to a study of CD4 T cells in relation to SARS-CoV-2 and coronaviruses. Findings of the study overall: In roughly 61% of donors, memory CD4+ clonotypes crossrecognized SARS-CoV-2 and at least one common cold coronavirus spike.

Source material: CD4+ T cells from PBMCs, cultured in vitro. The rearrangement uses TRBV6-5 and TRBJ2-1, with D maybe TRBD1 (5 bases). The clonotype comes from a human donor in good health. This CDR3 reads CASSSPGLGSYNEQFF. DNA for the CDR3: TGTGCCAGCAGTTCCCCAGGGCTAGGCTCCTACAATGAGCAGTTCTTC.